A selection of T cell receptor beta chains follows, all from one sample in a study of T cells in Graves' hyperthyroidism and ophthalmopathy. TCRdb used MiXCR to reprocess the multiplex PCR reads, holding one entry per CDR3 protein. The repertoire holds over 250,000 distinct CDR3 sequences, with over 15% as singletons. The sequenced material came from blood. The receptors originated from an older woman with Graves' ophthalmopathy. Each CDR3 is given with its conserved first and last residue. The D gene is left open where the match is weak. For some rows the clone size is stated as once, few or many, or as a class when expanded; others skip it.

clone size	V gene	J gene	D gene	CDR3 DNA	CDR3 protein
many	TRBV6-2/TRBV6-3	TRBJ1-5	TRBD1	TGTGCCAGCAGCCGGGGACAGGGGGCAGGTTATCAGCCCCAGCATTTT	CASSRGQGAGYQPQHF
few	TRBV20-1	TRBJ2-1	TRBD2	TGCAGTGCTAGAGATCGGAGCGGGGGGGCTTACAATGAGCAGTTCTTC	CSARDRSGGAYNEQFF
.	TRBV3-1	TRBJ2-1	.	TGTGCCAGCAGCCAAGATCCGGTCTCGAGCTCCTACAATGAGCAGTTCTTC	CASSQDPVSSSYNEQFF
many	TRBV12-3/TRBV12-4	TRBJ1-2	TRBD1	TGTGCCAGCAGTTCGGGACAGAACCCCTATGGCTACACCTTC	CASSSGQNPYGYTF
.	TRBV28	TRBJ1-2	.	TGTGCCAGCAGCCCGGGACTGGTCTATGGCTACACCTTC	CASSPGLVYGYTF
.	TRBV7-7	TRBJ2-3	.	TGTGCTAGCAGCTTAGAGCCGGGGGCAGATACGCAGTATTTT	CASSLEPGADTQYF
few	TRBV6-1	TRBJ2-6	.	TGTGCCAGCAGTGAAAACGCCCACCGCTCTGGGGCCAACGTCCTGACTTTC	CASSENAHRSGANVLTF
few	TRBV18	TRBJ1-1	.	TGTGCCAGCTCAAGATGGAACACTGAAGCTTTCTTT	CASSRWNTEAFF
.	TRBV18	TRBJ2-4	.	TGTGCCAGCTCACCGAACAGGGAATTGCTAGCCAAAGACATTCAGTACTTC	CASSPNRELLAKDIQYF
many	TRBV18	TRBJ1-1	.	TGTGCCAGCTCACCCGCCCTCTTCGAGATCAACACTGAAGCTTTCTTT	CASSPALFEINTEAFF
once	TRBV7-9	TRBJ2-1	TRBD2	TGTGCCAGCAGTTTAGGACTAGCGGACATTTTCTACAATGAGCAGTTCTTC	CASSLGLADIFYNEQFF
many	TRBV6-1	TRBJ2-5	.	TGTGCCAGCAGTGCTGGGGCAGGATTAGGCCAAGAGACCCAGTACTTC	CASSAGAGLGQETQYF
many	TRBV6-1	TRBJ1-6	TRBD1	TGTGCCAGCAAAACTGGGGGACAGGTGCGAAATTCACCCCTCCACTTT	CASKTGGQVRNSPLHF
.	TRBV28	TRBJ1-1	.	TGTGCCAGCAGGATCGCGGAGACTGAAGCTTTCTTT	CASRIAETEAFF
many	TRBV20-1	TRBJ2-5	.	TGCAGTGCTAGAGGTCGGCTGGGGCAGGAGACCCAGTACTTC	CSARGRLGQETQYF
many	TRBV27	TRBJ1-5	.	TGTGCCAGCAGTTGGGGGGGAGGCATGGGTCAGCCCCAGCATTTT	CASSWGGGMGQPQHF
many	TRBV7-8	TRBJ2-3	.	TGTGCCAGCAGCTTAAATCCGAGGGGCACAGATACGCAGTATTTT	CASSLNPRGTDTQYF
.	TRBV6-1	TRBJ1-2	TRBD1	TGTGCCAGCAGTCCTCAGGGGGCGGACTATGGCTACACCTTC	CASSPQGADYGYTF
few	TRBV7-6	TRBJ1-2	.	TGTGCCAACAGCTTATCGAGGGGCGGCGGTTATGGCTACACCTTC	CANSLSRGGGYGYTF
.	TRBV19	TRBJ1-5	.	TGTGCCAGTAGTATGAAGGGTTATAGCAATCAGCCCCAGCATTTT	CASSMKGYSNQPQHF
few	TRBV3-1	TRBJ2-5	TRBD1	TGTGCCAGCCATCTCAGGGGGATCGGGGAGACCCAGTACTTC	CASHLRGIGETQYF
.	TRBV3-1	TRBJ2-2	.	TGTGCCAGCAGCCAAGGGAGTCAGGCCAGCACCGGGGAGCTGTTTTTT	CASSQGSQASTGELFF
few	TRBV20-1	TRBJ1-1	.	TGCAGTGCTAGAGATGTGAGGCGGAACATGGAAGCTTTCTTT	CSARDVRRNMEAFF
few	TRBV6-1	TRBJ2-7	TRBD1	TGTGCCAGCAGTGACCCACAGGGGACCGAGCAGTACTTC	CASSDPQGTEQYF
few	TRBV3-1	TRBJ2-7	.	TGTGCCAGCAGCCAAGGTCCAGCCCAGCGGTACTTC	CASSQGPAQRYF
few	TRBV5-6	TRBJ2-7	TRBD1	TGTGCCAGCAGCTTGTGGGGGACAGTCGCCTACGAGCAGTACTTC	CASSLWGTVAYEQYF
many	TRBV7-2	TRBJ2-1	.	TGTGCCAGCAGCCCCGGGGGGACAGGAGGGAATGAGCAGTTCTTC	CASSPGGTGGNEQFF
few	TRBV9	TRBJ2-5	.	TGTGCCAGCAGCGTTGGACAGTATGAGACCCAGTACTTC	CASSVGQYETQYF
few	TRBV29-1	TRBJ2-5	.	TGCAGCGTTGAATTGGGGAGGGAGACCCAGTACTTC	CSVELGRETQYF
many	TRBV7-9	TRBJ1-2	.	TGTGCCAGCAGCTTAGAAGTTGGGGTCAGGCCTGACTATGGCTACACCTTC	CASSLEVGVRPDYGYTF
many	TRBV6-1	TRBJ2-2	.	TGTGCCAGCAGTCGGGACACTAACACCGGGGAGCTGTTTTTT	CASSRDTNTGELFF
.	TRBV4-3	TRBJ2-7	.	TGCGCCAGCAGCCATTCAGGGGGGTCCTACGAGCAGTACTTC	CASSHSGGSYEQYF
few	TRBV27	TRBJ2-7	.	TGTGCCAGCAGTTTCACCTCCGAAGGGTCCGAGCAGTACTTC	CASSFTSEGSEQYF
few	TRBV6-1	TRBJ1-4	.	TGTGCCAGCAGAGTATCCCGGTCTAATGAAAAACTGTTTTTT	CASRVSRSNEKLFF
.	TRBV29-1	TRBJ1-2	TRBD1	TGCAGCGTTGGGGACAGGGAGATTGGTATGGGGTACACCTTC	CSVGDREIGMGYTF
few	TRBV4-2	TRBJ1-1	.	TGTGCCAGCAGCCATCCCTCCATGAACACTGAAGCTTTCTTT	CASSHPSMNTEAFF
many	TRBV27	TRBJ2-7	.	TGTGCCAGCAGTTTATCGGAGGGATCCTACGAGCAGTACTTC	CASSLSEGSYEQYF
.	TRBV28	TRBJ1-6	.	TGTGCCAGCAGTTGGGTTAATTCACCCCTCCACTTT	CASSWVNSPLHF
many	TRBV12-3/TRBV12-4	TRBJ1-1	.	TGTGCCAGCAGGCCCGAGGGAAGGACTGAAGCTTTCTTT	CASRPEGRTEAFF
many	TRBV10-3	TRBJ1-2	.	TGTGCCATCGCTACCCCGGGAGGGGTCTATGGCTACACCTTC	CAIATPGGVYGYTF
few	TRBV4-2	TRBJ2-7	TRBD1	TGTGCCAGCAGCGCCCGGGACAGAGACTACGAGCAGTACTTC	CASSARDRDYEQYF
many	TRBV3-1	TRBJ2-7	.	TGTGCCAGCAGCCCTCGATTCGCCTACGAGCAGTACTTC	CASSPRFAYEQYF
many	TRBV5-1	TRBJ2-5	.	TGCGCCAGCAGCGACGCGTCGGGGTTGGAGACCCAGTACTTC	CASSDASGLETQYF
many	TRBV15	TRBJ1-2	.	TGTGCCACCAGCAGAGACAGGAGCTATGGCTACACCTTC	CATSRDRSYGYTF
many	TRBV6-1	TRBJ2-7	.	TGTGCCAGCAGTTCCCCGGACAAGAAAGCCTCCTACGAGCAGTACTTC	CASSSPDKKASYEQYF
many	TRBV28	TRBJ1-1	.	TGTGCCAGCCTTTATGGGCCGGGACGAAAAGCTTTCTTT	CASLYGPGRKAFF
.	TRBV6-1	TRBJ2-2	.	TGTGCCAGCAGCCCAAGCGGACAGTACGGGGAGCTGTTTTTT	CASSPSGQYGELFF
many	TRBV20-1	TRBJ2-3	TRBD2	TGCAGTGCTAGTGGGACTAGCGGATCTCCTAGCACAGATACGCAGTATTTT	CSASGTSGSPSTDTQYF
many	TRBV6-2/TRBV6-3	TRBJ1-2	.	TGTGCCAGCAGTTATCTGGGACGGCCCTATGGCTACACCTTC	CASSYLGRPYGYTF
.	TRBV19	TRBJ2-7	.	TGTGCCAGTAGCCTCCAATTTCGGGGTCTGTACGAGCAGTACTTC	CASSLQFRGLYEQYF
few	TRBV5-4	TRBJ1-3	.	TGTGCCAGCAGGGACGGAGCCTCTGGAAACACCATATATTTT	CASRDGASGNTIYF
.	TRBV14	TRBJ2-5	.	TGTGCCAGCAGCCAATATGGTCCGGAGACCCAGTACTTC	CASSQYGPETQYF
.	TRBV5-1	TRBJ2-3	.	TGCGCCAGCAGGGTCTCTTGGGGCACAGATACGCAGTATTTT	CASRVSWGTDTQYF
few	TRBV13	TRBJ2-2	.	TGTGCCAGCAGCCCTATGACAGGTCGGACCGGGGAGCTGTTTTTT	CASSPMTGRTGELFF